This T cell receptor beta chain was sequenced during a study of shared clonotypes between healthy human individuals (dated by TCRdb to about 2020). The study in broad terms: A few men and two women, aged 18 to 49 years, made up the cohort. For each donor, CD4 naive and CD4 memory were each run on three plates, CD8 naive on two plates, and CD8 memory on one plate. Blood TCR repertoires of several healthy adults were deeply sequenced to estimate repertoire size and the extent of clonotype sharing between individuals. Libraries were prepared and TCR repertoires were sequenced by different laboratories using diverse techniques, in order to increase sequencing depth and limit assay-specific biases. Between about 0.94 and 8.9 billion PBMCs per donor were obtained by leukapheresis.

For the CD8 naive samples, CD45RO-negative cells were positively selected for CCR7, yielding a CD45RA+CCR7+ population from which TemRA cells were excluded. The donors were healthy, HIV-negative adults with no recently reported acute infections or vaccinations. Only Caucasian adults living in Nashville, Tennessee, USA were represented among the donors. Blood was collected by leukapheresis, and PBMCs were isolated by Ficoll-Histopaque density gradient centrifugation and then cryopreserved in liquid nitrogen vapor phase. Analytical flow cytometry was used to check the purity and quantity of every magnetically sorted T cell population. From each sorted fraction, genomic DNA was isolated and quantified by UV absorbance on a Nanodrop 2000c. With respect to this clone: No cognate antigen has been identified for it. No much larger clone is present one base from it, and per-base qualities are unavailable. The sample has other DNA sequences that encode this CDR3 too.

Beyond this particular receptor, the publication reports: Roughly 5% of naive CD4, 3% to 4% of naive CD8, approximately 2.2% of memory CD4, and roughly 0.4% of memory CD8 clonotypes were shared across a few donors. Pairwise subsampling led to the expectation that sequencing depth would affect the degree of clonotype sharing among donors. Higher generation probabilities were observed for clonotypes shared by all four sorted-subset donors than for non-shared clonotypes. Incomplete sequencing was indicated by rarefaction of sorted-subset datasets, despite the large sequencing depth. Naive subsets generally had larger estimated clonotype richness than memory subsets. Because the study included a small number of donors, the genetic and exposure-history diversity represented was limited. Sampling was limited to blood, and TCR repertoires in tissue likely differ from TCR repertoires in blood.

V is reduced by 2 bases and J by 6 bases, leaving a spacing of 6 bases between them. From a lookup of the germline V gene, CDR1 and CDR2 are SGDLS and YYNGEE. The CDR3 runs 12 residues from the cysteine to the phenylalanine. This entry keeps only the CDR3 DNA: 36 bases, framed from base 1. Using the deep immunoSEQ assay, multiplex PCR amplified TCR CDR3 regions from genomic DNA. Genomic DNA extracted from each cell subset was distributed evenly over all wells of several immunoSEQ 96-well plates, and each plate served as one replicate. For sorted subsets, approximately 190 ng genomic DNA, equal to about 30,000 T cell genomes, was loaded into each replicate PCR. Purified libraries were quantified with a Qubit 3.0 fluorometer, sized on a Bioanalyzer 2100, and re-quantified with the KAPA Library Quantification kit. Every immunoSEQ 96-well plate was sequenced on a separate single-read 150-cycle Illumina NextSeq 550 flow cell. The study's processing was this. Because only junctional sequences without quality scores were contained in the immunoSEQ output, filtering matching that applied to full-length reads could not be performed. To assign V/J genes and CDR3, sequences were annotated using PyIR, a Python wrapper for IgBLAST v1.9, with IMGT germline references. Reads were removed for weak V/J assignments (E-value above 1e-6), missing CDR3, stop codons, out-of-frame junctions, or ambiguous translated residues. V3J clonotypes were defined as sequences sharing an identical inferred V gene, J gene, and CDR3 amino acid sequence. To compute the percentage overlap between repertoires, the number of shared unique clonotypes was divided by the size of the smaller repertoire. Three approaches were used to assess repertoire richness: RTK rarefaction, the Chao1 estimator, and Recon v2.1 estimates of unobserved clonotypes. For all TCRbeta clonotypes obtained by the gDNA method from a few donors, generation probabilities were computed with OLGA. TCRdb stores this immuneACCESS table with in-frame sequences only. Part of the clones is absent; in the studies checked, under half of the shortfall reflects unresolved V genes, and no reason is known for the rest. The V and J calls and clone size come from that table; D and trimming were worked out from the DNA. The sample table records some 800,000 clones; about 92% of these occur just once. The ten biggest clones cover about 24% of the sample.

The sample comprised naive CD8+ T cells sorted from blood. The intended sense of this specimen's cell subset or site label: CD45RA+CCR7+. The receptor was derived from a man in his thirties or forties in good health. This chain joins TRBV9 to TRBJ2-1, with the identity of the D gene unclear. The CDR3 reads as follows: CASSVAANEQFF. The nucleotide sequence reads TGTGCCAGCAGCGTCGCAGCCAATGAGCAGTTCTTC.